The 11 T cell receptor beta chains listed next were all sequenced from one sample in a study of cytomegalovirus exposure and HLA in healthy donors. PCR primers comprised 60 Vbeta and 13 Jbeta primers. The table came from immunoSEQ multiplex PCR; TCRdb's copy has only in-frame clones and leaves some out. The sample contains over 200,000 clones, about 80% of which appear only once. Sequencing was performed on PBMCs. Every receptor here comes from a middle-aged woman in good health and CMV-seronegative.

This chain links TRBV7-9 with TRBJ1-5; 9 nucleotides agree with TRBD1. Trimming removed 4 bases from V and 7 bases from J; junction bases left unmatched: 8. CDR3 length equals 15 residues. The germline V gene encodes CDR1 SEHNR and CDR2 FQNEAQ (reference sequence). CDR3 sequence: CASSSGTGLKQPQHF. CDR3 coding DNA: TGTGCCAGCAGCTCCGGGACAGGGCTAAAGCAGCCCCAGCATTTT.

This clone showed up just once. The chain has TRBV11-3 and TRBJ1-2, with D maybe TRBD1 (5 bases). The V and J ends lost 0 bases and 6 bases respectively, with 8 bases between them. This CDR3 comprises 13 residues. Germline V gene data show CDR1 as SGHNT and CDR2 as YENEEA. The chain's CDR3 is CASSLDWGDGYTF. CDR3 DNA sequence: TGTGCCAGCAGCTTAGACTGGGGGGATGGCTACACCTTC.

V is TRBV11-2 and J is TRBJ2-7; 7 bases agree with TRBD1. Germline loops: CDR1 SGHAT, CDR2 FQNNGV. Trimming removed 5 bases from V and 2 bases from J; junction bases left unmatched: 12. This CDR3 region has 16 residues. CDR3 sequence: CASSPVPGTEAYEQYF. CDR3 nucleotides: TGTGCCAGCAGCCCCGTTCCCGGGACAGAAGCCTACGAGCAGTACTTC.

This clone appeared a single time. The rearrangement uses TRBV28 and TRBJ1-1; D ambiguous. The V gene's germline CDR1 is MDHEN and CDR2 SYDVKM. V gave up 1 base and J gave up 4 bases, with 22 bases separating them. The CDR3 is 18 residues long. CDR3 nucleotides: TGTGCCAGCAGTTTATTCGGCGGCGGGCTTCGGAAAGGCACTGAAGCTTTCTTT. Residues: CASSLFGGGLRKGTEAFF.

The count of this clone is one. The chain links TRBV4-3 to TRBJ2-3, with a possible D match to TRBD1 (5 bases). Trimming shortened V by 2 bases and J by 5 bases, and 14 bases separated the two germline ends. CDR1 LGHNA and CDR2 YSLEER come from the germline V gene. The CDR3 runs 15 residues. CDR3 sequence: CASSQSRVPVDTQYF. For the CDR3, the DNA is TGCGCCAGCAGCCAAAGCAGGGTTCCGGTAGATACGCAGTATTTT.

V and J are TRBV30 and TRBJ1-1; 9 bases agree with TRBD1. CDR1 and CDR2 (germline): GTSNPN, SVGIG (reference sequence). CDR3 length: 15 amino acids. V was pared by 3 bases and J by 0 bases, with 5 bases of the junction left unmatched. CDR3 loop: CAWRWTGALNTEAFF. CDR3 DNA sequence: TGTGCCTGGAGGTGGACAGGGGCCCTGAACACTGAAGCTTTCTTT.

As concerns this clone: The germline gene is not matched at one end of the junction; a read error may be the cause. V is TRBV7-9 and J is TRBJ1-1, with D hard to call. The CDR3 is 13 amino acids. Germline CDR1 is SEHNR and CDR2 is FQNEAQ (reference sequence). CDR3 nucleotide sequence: TGTTCCAGCAGCCCCGATATTCGCGGGGAAGCTTTCTTT. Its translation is CSSSPDIRGEAFF. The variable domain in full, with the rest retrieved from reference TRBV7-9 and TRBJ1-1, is DTGVSQNPRHKITKRGQNVTFRCDPISEHNRLYWYRQTLGQGPEFLTYFQNEAQLEKSRLLSDRFSAERPKGSFSTLEIQRTEQGDSAMYLCSSSPDIRGEAFFGQGTRLTVV.

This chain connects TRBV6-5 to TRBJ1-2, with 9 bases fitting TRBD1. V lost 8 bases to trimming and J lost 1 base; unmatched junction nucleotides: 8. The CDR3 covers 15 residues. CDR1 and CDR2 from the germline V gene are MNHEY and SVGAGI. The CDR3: CASAEGGQGNYGYTF. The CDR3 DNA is TGTGCCAGCGCGGAGGGGGGACAGGGTAACTATGGCTACACCTTC.

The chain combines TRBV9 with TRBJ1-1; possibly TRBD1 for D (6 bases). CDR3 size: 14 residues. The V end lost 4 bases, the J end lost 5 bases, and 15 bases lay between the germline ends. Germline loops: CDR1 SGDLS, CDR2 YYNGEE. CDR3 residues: CASSTGYVKTEAFF. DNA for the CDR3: TGTGCCAGCAGCACAGGGTACGTAAAGACTGAAGCTTTCTTT.

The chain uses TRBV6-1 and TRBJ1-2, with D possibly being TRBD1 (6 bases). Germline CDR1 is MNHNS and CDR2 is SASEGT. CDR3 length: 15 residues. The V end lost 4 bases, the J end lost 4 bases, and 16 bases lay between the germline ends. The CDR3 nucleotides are TGTGCCAGCAGTGCTACTCAGGGGCCCGTCTATGGCTACACCTTC. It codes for CASSATQGPVYGYTF.

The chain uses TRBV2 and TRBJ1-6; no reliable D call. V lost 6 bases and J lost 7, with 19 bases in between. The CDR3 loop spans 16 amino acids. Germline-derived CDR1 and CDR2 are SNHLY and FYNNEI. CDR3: CASSDPGLTGNSPLHF. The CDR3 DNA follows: TGTGCCAGCAGCGACCCGGGCCTCACGGGGAATTCACCCCTCCACTTT. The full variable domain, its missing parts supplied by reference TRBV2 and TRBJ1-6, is EPEVTQTPSHQVTQMGQEVILRCVPISNHLYFYWYRQILGQKVEFLVSFYNNEISEKSEIFDDQFSVERPDGSNFTLKIRSTKLEDSAMYFCASSDPGLTGNSPLHFGNGTRLTVT.